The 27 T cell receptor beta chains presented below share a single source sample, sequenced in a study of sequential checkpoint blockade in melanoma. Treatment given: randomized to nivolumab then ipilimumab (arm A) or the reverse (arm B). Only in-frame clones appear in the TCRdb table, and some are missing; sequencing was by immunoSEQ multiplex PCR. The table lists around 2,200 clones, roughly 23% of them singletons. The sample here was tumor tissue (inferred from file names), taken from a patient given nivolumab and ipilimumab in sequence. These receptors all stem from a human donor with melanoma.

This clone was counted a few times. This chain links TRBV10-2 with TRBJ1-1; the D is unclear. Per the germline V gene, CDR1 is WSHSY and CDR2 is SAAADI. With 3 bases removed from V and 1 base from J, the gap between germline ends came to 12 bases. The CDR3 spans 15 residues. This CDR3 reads CASSDLWTGNTEAFF. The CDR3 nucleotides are TGCGCCAGCAGTGACCTATGGACGGGGAACACTGAAGCTTTCTTT.

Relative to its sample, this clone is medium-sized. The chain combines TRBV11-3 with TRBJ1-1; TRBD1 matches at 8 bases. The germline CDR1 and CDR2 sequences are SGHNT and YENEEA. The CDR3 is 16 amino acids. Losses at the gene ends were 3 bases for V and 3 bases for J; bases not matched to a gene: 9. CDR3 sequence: CASSFSAGGAYTEAFF. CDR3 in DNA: TGTGCCAGCAGCTTCTCAGCAGGGGGCGCGTACACTGAAGCTTTCTTT. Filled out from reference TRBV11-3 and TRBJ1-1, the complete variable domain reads EAGVVQSPRYKIIEKKQPVAFWCNPISGHNTLYWYLQNLGQGPELLIRYENEEAVDDSQLPKDRFSAERLKGVDSTLKIQPAELGDSAVYLCASSFSAGGAYTEAFFGQGTRLTVV.

CDR3 protein: CASSIGGGTGLWDGELFF. The CDR3 nucleotides read TGTGCCAGTAGTATCGGTGGCGGGACAGGACTTTGGGATGGGGAGCTGTTTTTT. The chain recombines TRBV19 with TRBJ2-2; TRBD1 agrees at 8 bases. The CDR3 is 18 amino acids. CDR1 and CDR2 (germline): LNHDA, SQIVND (reference sequence). Unmatched junction bases numbered 17, after V lost 3 bases and J lost 8 bases.

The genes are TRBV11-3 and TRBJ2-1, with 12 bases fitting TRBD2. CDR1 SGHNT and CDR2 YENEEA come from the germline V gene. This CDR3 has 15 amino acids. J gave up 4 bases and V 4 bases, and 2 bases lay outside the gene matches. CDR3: CASSSGTSGYNEQFF. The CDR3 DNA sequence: TGTGCCAGCAGCTCCGGGACTAGCGGGTACAATGAGCAGTTCTTC.

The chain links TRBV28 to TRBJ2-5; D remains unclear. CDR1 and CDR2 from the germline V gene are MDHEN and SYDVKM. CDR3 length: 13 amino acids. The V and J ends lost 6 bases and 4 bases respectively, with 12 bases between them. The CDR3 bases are TGTGCCAGCAGCTCCCACGGCCGAGAGACCCAGTACTTC. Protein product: CASSSHGRETQYF.

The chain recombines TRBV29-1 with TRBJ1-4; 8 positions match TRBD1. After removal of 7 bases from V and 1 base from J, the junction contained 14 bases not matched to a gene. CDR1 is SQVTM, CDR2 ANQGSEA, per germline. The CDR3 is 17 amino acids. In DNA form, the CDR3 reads TGCAGCGCACTAATGAAGGGACAGGTGCGAACTAATGAAAAACTGTTTTTT. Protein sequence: CSALMKGQVRTNEKLFF. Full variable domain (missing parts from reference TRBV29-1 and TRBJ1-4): SAVISQKPSRDICQRGTSLTIQCQVDSQVTMMFWYRQQPGQSLTLIATANQGSEATYESGFVIDKFPISRPNLTFSTLTVSNMSPEDSSIYLCSALMKGQVRTNEKLFFGSGTQLSVL.

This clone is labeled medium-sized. The chain's CDR3 is CASSLLAGLSYEQYF. DNA for the CDR3: TGTGCCAGCAGCTTGTTGGCAGGCCTCTCCTACGAGCAGTACTTC. The V gene is TRBV11-3, the J gene TRBJ2-7; D unresolved. The V end lost 3 bases, the J end lost 0 bases, and 12 bases lay between the germline ends. The CDR3 sequence is 15 residues long. CDR1 and CDR2 (germline): SGHNT, YENEEA.

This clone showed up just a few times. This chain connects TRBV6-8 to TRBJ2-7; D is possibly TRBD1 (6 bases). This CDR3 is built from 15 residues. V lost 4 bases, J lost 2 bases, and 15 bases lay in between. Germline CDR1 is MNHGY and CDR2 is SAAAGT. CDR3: CASSSLSDRTYEQYF. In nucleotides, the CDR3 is TGTGCCAGCAGTTCTCTATCCGACAGGACCTACGAGCAGTACTTC.

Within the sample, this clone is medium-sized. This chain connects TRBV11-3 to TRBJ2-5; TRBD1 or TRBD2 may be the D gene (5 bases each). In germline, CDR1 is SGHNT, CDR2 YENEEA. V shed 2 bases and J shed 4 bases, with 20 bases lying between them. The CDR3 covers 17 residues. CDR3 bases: TGTGCCAGCAGCTTAAGGGCGTTCGGGGCGTTCGCAGAGACCCAGTACTTC. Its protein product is CASSLRAFGAFAETQYF.

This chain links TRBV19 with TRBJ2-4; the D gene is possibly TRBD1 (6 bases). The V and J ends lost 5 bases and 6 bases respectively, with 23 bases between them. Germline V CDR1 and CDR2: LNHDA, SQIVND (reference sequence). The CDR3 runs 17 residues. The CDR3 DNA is TGTGCCAGTAGTGCCTACACAGGGATGAGGGTTAGAAACATTCAGTACTTC. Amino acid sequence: CASSAYTGMRVRNIQYF. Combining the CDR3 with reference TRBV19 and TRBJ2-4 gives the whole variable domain DGGITQSPKYLFRKEGQNVTLSCEQNLNHDAMYWYRQDPGQGLRLIYYSQIVNDFQKGDIAEGYSVSREKKESFPLTVTSAQKNPTAFYLCASSAYTGMRVRNIQYFGAGTRLSVL.

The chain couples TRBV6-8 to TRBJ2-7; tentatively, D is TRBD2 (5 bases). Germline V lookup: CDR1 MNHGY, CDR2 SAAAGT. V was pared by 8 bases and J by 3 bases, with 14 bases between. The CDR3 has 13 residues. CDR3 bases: TGTGCCAGCGCTAGGGAGCCTTTCTACGAGCAGTACTTC. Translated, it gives CASAREPFYEQYF.

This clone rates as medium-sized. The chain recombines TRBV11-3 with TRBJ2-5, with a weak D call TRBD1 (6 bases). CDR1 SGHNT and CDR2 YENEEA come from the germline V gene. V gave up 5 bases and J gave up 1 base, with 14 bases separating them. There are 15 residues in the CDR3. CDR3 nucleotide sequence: TGTGCCAGCAGCCGCCCAGACAGGTTCCAAGAGACCCAGTACTTC. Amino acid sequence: CASSRPDRFQETQYF.

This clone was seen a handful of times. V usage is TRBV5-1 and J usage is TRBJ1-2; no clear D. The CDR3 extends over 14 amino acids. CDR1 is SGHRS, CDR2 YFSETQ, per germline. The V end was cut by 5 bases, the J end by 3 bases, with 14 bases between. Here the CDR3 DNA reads TGCGCCAGCAGTACGGCAGGCCCCTACTATGGCTACACCTTC. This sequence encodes CASSTAGPYYGYTF.

CDR3 in amino acids: CASGPHTSGAGGVNNEQFF. The CDR3 bases are TGTGCTAGTGGCCCCCATACTAGCGGAGCTGGTGGGGTTAACAATGAGCAGTTCTTC. The chain uses TRBV12-5 and TRBJ2-1, with 8 bases that match TRBD2. CDR3 length: 19 amino acids. The ends lost 6 bases at V and 5 bases at J; junction bases unmatched: 21. Germline V lookup: CDR1 LGHNT, CDR2 FRNRAP. Filled out from reference TRBV12-5 and TRBJ2-1, the complete variable domain reads DARVTQTPRHKVTEMGQEVTMRCQPILGHNTVFWYRQTMMQGLELLAYFRNRAPLDDSGMPKDRFSAEMPDATLATLKIQPSEPRDSAVYFCASGPHTSGAGGVNNEQFFGPGTRLTVL.

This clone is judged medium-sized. The CDR3 loop reads CASSPSVGLNTEAFF. The DNA of the CDR3 is TGTGCCAGCAGCCCAAGCGTGGGATTGAACACTGAAGCTTTCTTT. The rearrangement links TRBV9 to TRBJ1-1; D is undetermined. Between the trimmed V and J ends, which lost 4 bases and 0 bases, there was a span of 13 bases. The germline CDR1 and CDR2 sequences are SGDLS and YYNGEE. The CDR3 is 15 amino acids.

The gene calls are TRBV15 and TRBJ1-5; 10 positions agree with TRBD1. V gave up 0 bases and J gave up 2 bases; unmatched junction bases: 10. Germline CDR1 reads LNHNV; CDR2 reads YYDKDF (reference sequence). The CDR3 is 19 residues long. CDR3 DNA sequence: TGTGCCACCAGCAGAGAAGCCACTGCCGGGACAGGGGGCAATCAGCCCCAGCATTTT. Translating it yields CATSREATAGTGGNQPQHF.

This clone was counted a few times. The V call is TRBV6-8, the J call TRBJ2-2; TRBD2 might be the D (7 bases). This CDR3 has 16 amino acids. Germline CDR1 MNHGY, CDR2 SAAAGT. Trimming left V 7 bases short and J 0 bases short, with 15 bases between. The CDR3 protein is CASTDRGGANTGELFF. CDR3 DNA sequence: TGTGCCAGCACCGATAGGGGGGGAGCGAACACCGGGGAGCTGTTTTTT.

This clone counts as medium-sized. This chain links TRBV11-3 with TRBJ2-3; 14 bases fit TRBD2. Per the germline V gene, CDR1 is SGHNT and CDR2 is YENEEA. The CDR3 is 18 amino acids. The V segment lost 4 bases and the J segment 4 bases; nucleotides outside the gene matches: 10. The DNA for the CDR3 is TGTGCCAGCAGCTCGTTCCCGCGACTAGCGGGAGGGGCAGATACGCAGTATTTT. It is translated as CASSSFPRLAGGADTQYF.

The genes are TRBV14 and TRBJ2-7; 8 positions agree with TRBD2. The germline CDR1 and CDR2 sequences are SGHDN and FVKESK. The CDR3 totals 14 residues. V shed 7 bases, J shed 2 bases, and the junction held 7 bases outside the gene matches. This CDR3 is CASNGAAGAYEQYF. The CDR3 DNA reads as TGTGCCAGCAATGGGGCAGCGGGAGCCTACGAGCAGTACTTC.

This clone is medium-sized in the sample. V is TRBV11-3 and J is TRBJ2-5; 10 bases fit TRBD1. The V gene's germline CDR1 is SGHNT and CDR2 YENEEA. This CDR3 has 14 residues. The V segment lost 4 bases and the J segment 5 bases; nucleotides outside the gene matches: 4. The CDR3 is CASSSTGGRETQYF. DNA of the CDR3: TGTGCCAGCAGCTCGACAGGGGGCAGGGAGACCCAGTACTTC.

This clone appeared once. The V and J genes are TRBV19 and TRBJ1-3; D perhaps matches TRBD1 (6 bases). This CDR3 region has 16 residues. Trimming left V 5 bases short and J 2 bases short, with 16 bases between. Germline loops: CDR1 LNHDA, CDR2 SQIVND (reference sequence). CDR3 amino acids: CASSSTGGRTGNTIYF. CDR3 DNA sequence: TGTGCCAGTAGTTCGACAGGAGGCAGGACTGGAAACACCATATATTTT.

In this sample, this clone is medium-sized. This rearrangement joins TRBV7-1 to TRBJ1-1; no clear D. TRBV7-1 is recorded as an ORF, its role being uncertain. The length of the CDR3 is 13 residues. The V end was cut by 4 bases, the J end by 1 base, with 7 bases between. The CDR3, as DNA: TGTGCCAGCAGCTTATGGGGGAACACTGAAGCTTTCTTT. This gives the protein CASSLWGNTEAFF.

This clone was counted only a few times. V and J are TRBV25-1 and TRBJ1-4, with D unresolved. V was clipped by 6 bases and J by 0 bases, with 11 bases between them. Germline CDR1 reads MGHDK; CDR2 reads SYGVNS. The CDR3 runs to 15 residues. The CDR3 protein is CASSPNTATNEKLFF. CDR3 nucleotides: TGTGCCAGCAGCCCGAACACCGCAACTAATGAAAAACTGTTTTTT.

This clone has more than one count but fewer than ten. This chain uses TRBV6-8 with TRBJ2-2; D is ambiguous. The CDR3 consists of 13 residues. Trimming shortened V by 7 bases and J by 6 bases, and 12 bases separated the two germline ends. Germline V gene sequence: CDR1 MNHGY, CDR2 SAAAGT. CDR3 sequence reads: CASTDWVPGELFF. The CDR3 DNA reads TGTGCCAGCACCGACTGGGTTCCCGGGGAGCTGTTTTTT.

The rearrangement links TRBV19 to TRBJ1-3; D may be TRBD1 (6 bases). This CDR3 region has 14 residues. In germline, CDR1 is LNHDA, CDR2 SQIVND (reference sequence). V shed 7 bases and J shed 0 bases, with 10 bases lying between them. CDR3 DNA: TGTGCCAGTAACAGGGCAGACTCTGGAAACACCATATATTTT. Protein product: CASNRADSGNTIYF.

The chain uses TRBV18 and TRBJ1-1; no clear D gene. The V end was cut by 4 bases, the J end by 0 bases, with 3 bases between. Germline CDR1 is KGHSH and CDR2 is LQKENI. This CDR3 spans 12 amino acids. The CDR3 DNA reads TGTGCCAGCTCACAAATGAACACTGAAGCTTTCTTT. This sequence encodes CASSQMNTEAFF.

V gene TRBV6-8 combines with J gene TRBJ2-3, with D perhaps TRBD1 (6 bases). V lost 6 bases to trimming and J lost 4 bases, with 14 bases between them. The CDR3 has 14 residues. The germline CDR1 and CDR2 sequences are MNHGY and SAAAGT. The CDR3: CASSPGQLADTQYF. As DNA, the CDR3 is TGTGCCAGCAGCCCCGGACAGTTGGCAGATACGCAGTATTTT.